Included here is one T cell receptor (beta chain) sequence, with context. Its specificity is unknown. Genomic DNA came from around 100 million PBMCs in unsorted samples. The length of the CDR3 is 12 residues. Germline V gene lookup returns CDR1 SGHRS and CDR2 YFSETQ. The V gene end was trimmed by 4 bases and the J gene end by 7 bases; junction bases not matched to a gene: 5. Unsorted PBMC DNA was run through sequencing on ten immunoSEQ deep assay plates. Profiling relied on immunoSEQ multiplex PCR, and the TCRdb table lists in-frame clones only, not all of them. The table lists some 490,000 clones, approximately 81% of them singletons. This sample was included in a study of shared clonotypes between healthy human individuals. Study results and caveats: The study sampled only blood, and tissue repertoires likely differ. An effect of sequencing depth on clonotype sharing among donors was expected.

The genes are TRBV5-1 and TRBJ2-7, with TRBD1 identical over 7 bases. This TCR was sampled from a middle-aged woman in good health. Some clones in this sample may be carry-over from other donors' samples. Sequencing used PBMCs. CDR3 residues: CASSTGTVEQYF. The CDR3 region has the DNA TGCGCCAGCAGCACTGGGACAGTTGAGCAGTACTTC.